This T cell receptor beta chain was identified in a study of T cell responses to AZD1222 COVID-19 vaccine. The study, taken as a whole, reports: Unmutated regions of variants are reportedly targeted by nearly half of spike-specific TCRs. Spike-specific TCR breadth and depth rose after two AZD1222 doses. Dominant at 160-218 and 743-854, vaccine-associated CD4 TCRs also spanned spike.

The CDR3 is made up of 13 amino acids. Germline V gives CDR1 MNHEY, CDR2 SVGAGI. V lost 4 bases, J lost 8 bases, and 13 bases lay in between. Measured with immunoSEQ multiplex PCR; TCRdb has only the in-frame clones, and not every one. This table holds approximately 110,000 clones, roughly 90% found once. For this clone: As yet, its antigen is unknown.

V is TRBV6-5 and J is TRBJ2-3; no clear D gene. Specimen: peripheral blood, collected on day 0 of AZD1222 vaccination. This TCR was recovered from an adult in good health. CDR3 DNA: TGTGCCAGCAGTTCGAAGGGATTCGGTACGCAGTATTTT. It specifies CASSSKGFGTQYF.